This T cell receptor (beta chain) was identified during a study of cytomegalovirus exposure and HLA in healthy donors. Study as a whole: In terms of ancestry, the Caucasian-associated cluster contained 75% to 85% of the roughly 400 genotyped donors.

PCR used 60 Vbeta primers and 13 Jbeta primers. How the authors handled the data: In a later analysis, 75 million to 85 million unique TCR beta chains included roughly 11 million shared by two or more donors. The assay was immunoSEQ multiplex PCR, and TCRdb's table has in-frame clones only and misses some. The D gene and trimming were derived from the DNA, and the V and J assignments and clone size from that table. The sample gives some 150,000 clones, about 75% of which show up once; around 1.3% is in the top ten. The CDR3 has 15 amino acids. Trimming cost V 7 bases and J 1 base; bases outside gene matches: 7. Per the germline V gene, CDR1 is SGHNT and CDR2 is YYREEE (reference sequence). Each of the donors was a healthy bone marrow donor. Study-level points and caveats: A missense variant in DCLRE1C was later tied to TCR beta V- and J-gene trimming.

With regard to this clone: Its antigen is still unknown.

Sequenced: PBMCs. This TCR was sampled from a woman aged 40-49 years in good health and CMV-seronegative. V usage is TRBV5-4 and J usage is TRBJ2-1; the match to TRBD1 covers 8 bases. CDR3 in amino acids: CASGQGGGSYNEQFF. The CDR3 coding sequence is TGTGCCAGCGGACAGGGAGGTGGGTCCTACAATGAGCAGTTCTTC.